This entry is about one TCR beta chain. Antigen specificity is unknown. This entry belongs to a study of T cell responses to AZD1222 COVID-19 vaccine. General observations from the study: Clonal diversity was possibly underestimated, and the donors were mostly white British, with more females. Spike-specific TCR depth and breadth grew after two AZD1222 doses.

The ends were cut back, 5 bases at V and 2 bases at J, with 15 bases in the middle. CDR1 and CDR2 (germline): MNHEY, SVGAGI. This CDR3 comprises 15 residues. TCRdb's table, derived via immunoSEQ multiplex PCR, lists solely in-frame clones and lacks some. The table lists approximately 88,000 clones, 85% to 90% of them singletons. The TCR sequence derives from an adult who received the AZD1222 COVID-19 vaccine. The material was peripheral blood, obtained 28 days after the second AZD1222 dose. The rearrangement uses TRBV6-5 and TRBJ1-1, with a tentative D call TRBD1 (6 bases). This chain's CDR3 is CASSKTGHGNTEAFF. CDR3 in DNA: TGTGCCAGCAGTAAAACGGGACACGGAAACACTGAAGCTTTCTTT.